Each of the 22 T cell receptor beta chains below was sequenced from the same sample in a study of regulatory T cells in long-lasting Graves disease. CDR3-region Arm-PCR and iRepertoire HTBI primers produced the TCR beta libraries. Each CDR3 protein is one row after TCRdb ran MiXCR on the multiplex PCR reads. This sample has under 300,000 distinct CDR3 sequences, with around a sixth found just once. Time point described: newly diagnosed GD, antithyroid drugs for less than 3 months. After RNA was extracted from PBMCs, the TCR library was made from it. This same sample was also taken into another study, of T cells in Graves' hyperthyroidism and ophthalmopathy.

The sample in question was peripheral blood mononuclear cells (PBMCs), obtained at new diagnosis, from a patient treated with antithyroid drugs. These receptors all come from a woman aged 30 to 39 with Graves disease.

The table lists this clonotype with many counts. This CDR3 reads CASSRDRGTNNEQFF. The CDR3 DNA is TGTGCCAGCAGTCGGGACAGGGGGACGAACAATGAGCAGTTCTTC. V usage is TRBV27 and J usage is TRBJ2-1; TRBD1 aligns across 11 bases. Trimming removed 5 bases from V and 5 bases from J; junction bases left unmatched: 5. CDR1 and CDR2 (germline): MNHEY, SMNVEV (reference sequence). The CDR3 totals 15 residues.

This clonotype turned up a few times. V usage is TRBV12-3 or TRBV12-4 and J usage is TRBJ2-4; the D is unclear. The V gene lost 7 bases and the J gene lost 0 bases, with 10 bases spanning the gap. This CDR3 is built from 14 residues. Here the CDR3 reads CASTTPLAKNIQYF. DNA of the CDR3: TGTGCCAGCACCACGCCCTTAGCCAAAAACATTCAGTACTTC.

The table lists this clonotype with a few counts. This chain connects TRBV13 to TRBJ2-2; D is unresolved. Per germline, CDR1 PRHDT and CDR2 FYEKMQ (reference sequence). V lost 4 bases and J 5 bases, leaving 11 bases between the germline ends. The CDR3 is made up of 14 amino acids. The CDR3 region is CASSSPGATGELFF. The CDR3 DNA is TGTGCCAGCAGCTCCCCCGGAGCGACCGGGGAGCTGTTTTTT.

This clonotype was counted at least ten times. This rearrangement joins TRBV5-1 to TRBJ2-5; 7 bases fit TRBD2. The V gene end was trimmed by 2 bases and the J gene end by 4 bases; junction bases not matched to a gene: 5. The CDR3 runs to 14 residues. The germline V gene encodes CDR1 SGHRS and CDR2 YFSETQ. This chain's CDR3 is CASSFASGGETQYF. In DNA, the CDR3 is TGCGCCAGCAGCTTTGCTAGCGGCGGAGAGACCCAGTACTTC.

This clonotype was counted a single time. A much larger clone differs from this one at a single base, so this may be a read error. The CDR3 sequence is CSSLGDTGAFF. As DNA, the CDR3 is TGCAGCTCCCTGGGGGACACTGGAGCTTTCTTT. V usage is TRBV20-1 and J usage is TRBJ1-1, with D perhaps TRBD1 (6 bases). This CDR3 comprises 11 residues. Germline CDR1 and CDR2: DFQATT and SNEGSKA (reference sequence).

The table lists this clonotype with many counts. This sequence joins TRBV3-1 and TRBJ1-2, with D possibly matching TRBD1 (5 bases). The V and J ends lost 0 bases and 5 bases respectively, with 16 bases between them. This CDR3 has 16 residues. Germline V CDR1 and CDR2: LGHDT, YNNKEL (reference sequence). CDR3 protein: CASSQDDRLSTYGYTF. For the CDR3, the DNA is TGTGCCAGCAGCCAAGATGACAGACTCTCAACTTATGGCTACACCTTC.

The table lists this clonotype with a few counts. V usage is TRBV25-1 and J usage is TRBJ2-1; no firm D call. The length of the CDR3 is 11 residues. Deletions cut 8 bases from V and 8 bases from J, with 10 bases between. Germline lookup yields CDR1 MGHDK and CDR2 SYGVNS. The CDR3 sequence is CASAKIHEQFF. The DNA of the CDR3 is TGTGCCAGCGCCAAAATCCATGAGCAGTTCTTC.

As regards this clonotype: This sequence is one base from a far larger clone and is likely a read error. The V gene is TRBV7-8, the J gene TRBJ1-2; no firm D call. V shed 3 bases and J shed 4 bases, with 12 bases lying between them. From germline, CDR1 is SGHVS and CDR2 FQNEAQ. This CDR3 comprises 14 residues. The CDR3 reads CASSFAPESYGYTF. DNA for the CDR3: TGTGCCAGCAGCTTCGCCCCTGAATCCTATGGCTACACCTTC.

This clonotype showed up many times. This sequence joins TRBV27 and TRBJ1-1; possibly TRBD1 for D (5 bases). Trimming took off 8 bases at V and 1 base at J, with 20 bases between the two ends. Germline CDR1 and CDR2: MNHEY and SMNVEV (reference sequence). This CDR3 comprises 16 residues. The CDR3 nucleotides are TGTGCCAGCGCTGGGGGTAAACCTTATACGAACACTGAAGCTTTCTTT. Residues: CASAGGKPYTNTEAFF.

This clonotype was detected ten times or more. This rearrangement joins TRBV20-1 to TRBJ2-3, with D possibly being TRBD1 or TRBD2 (5 bases each). The V gene's germline CDR1 is DFQATT and CDR2 SNEGSKA (reference sequence). Trimming took off 3 bases at V and 3 bases at J, with 13 bases between the two ends. There are 14 residues in the CDR3. The CDR3 coding sequence is TGCAGTGCTAGTTATACTGGGGGAACAGATACGCAGTATTTT. Protein product: CSASYTGGTDTQYF.

This clonotype was seen repeatedly, ten times or more. This chain links TRBV6-1 with TRBJ2-3; TRBD1 might be the D (6 bases). The CDR3 sequence is 14 residues long. V was shortened by 6 bases and J by 2 bases, with 12 bases between the two germline ends. The germline V gene has CDR1 MNHNS and CDR2 SASEGT. The CDR3 DNA reads TGTGCCAGCAGCCGGGGACACTACACAGATACGCAGTATTTT. It specifies CASSRGHYTDTQYF.

This chain uses TRBV24-1 with TRBJ1-2, with a possible D match to TRBD1 (5 bases). The ends were cut back, 3 bases at V and 2 bases at J, with 9 bases in the middle. This CDR3 is built from 14 residues. Germline assignment: CDR1 KGHDR and CDR2 SFDVKD. CDR3 in amino acids: CATSDVTANYGYTF. The CDR3 nucleotides read TGTGCCACCAGTGATGTGACAGCCAACTATGGCTACACCTTC.

Note on this clonotype: Just one base apart from a much larger clone, this may be a read error. J is TRBJ2-2 and V is TRBV11-3; 8 positions agree with TRBD1. With 7 bases clipped from V and 3 bases from J, the junction kept 10 bases outside the gene matches. Looked up from germline, CDR1 is SGHNT and CDR2 is YENEEA. The CDR3 has 16 residues. The CDR3 DNA sequence: TGTGCCAGCAACCACGGACAGGGTGAGGACACCGGGGAGCTGTTTTTT. Translated: CASNHGQGEDTGELFF.

The sample holds many counts of this clonotype. The chain joins TRBV7-3 to TRBJ2-1, with TRBD1 as a possible D gene (6 bases). Trimming stripped 4 bases from V and 0 bases from J, with 16 bases between. The CDR3 totals 17 residues. The germline gives CDR1 SGHTA, CDR2 FQGTGA. DNA for the CDR3: TGTGCCAGCAGCTCCATACCGACAGGACCCTCCTACAATGAGCAGTTCTTC. This sequence encodes CASSSIPTGPSYNEQFF.

This clonotype was seen at least ten times. The genes are TRBV19 and TRBJ1-5; possibly TRBD1 for D (5 bases). V was shortened by 2 bases and J by 2 bases, with 13 bases between the two germline ends. CDR1 is LNHDA, CDR2 SQIVND, per germline (reference sequence). The CDR3 extends over 16 amino acids. This CDR3 reads CASSIRGGRGNQPQHF. DNA of the CDR3: TGTGCCAGTAGTATAAGGGGCGGACGAGGCAATCAGCCCCAGCATTTT.

This clonotype was seen at least ten times. This sequence joins TRBV11-2 and TRBJ1-4; D not resolved. Trimming cost V 4 bases and J 4 bases, with 10 bases left between them. Germline V gives CDR1 SGHAT, CDR2 FQNNGV. The CDR3 length is 14 residues. CDR3 DNA: TGTGCCAGCAGCTCGGACGGGAGTAATGAAAAACTGTTTTTT. Translated: CASSSDGSNEKLFF.

Notes on this clonotype: The conserved final phenylalanine or tryptophan is absent from the CDR3, which likely points to a read error. V is TRBV5-1 and J is TRBJ1-5; D is ambiguous. Germline CDR1 is SGHRS and CDR2 is YFSETQ. This CDR3 is built from 14 residues. This CDR3 is CASNLHSGNQPQHL. The CDR3 bases are TGCGCCAGCAACTTGCACAGTGGCAATCAGCCCCAGCATTTA.

This clonotype has at least ten counts. V gene TRBV15 combines with J gene TRBJ1-1, with D possibly being TRBD1 (5 bases). The germline V gene has CDR1 LNHNV and CDR2 YYDKDF (reference sequence). This CDR3 comprises 15 residues. The ends were cut back, 0 bases at V and 4 bases at J, with 12 bases in the middle. The CDR3 DNA reads as TGTGCCACCAGCAGAGAACAGGCAGTTAGCACTGAAGCTTTCTTT. It is translated as CATSREQAVSTEAFF. Together with reference TRBV15 and TRBJ1-1, the CDR3 gives the full variable domain: DAMVIQNPRYQVTQFGKPVTLSCSQTLNHNVMYWYQQKSSQAPKLLFHYYDKDFNNEADTPDNFQSRRPNTSFCFLDIRSPGLGDTAMYLCATSREQAVSTEAFFGQGTRLTVV.

This clonotype was seen ten or more times. The J gene is TRBJ2-7, the V gene TRBV14; D gene unclear. The length of the CDR3 is 15 residues. Trimming removed 4 bases at V and 5 bases at J, with 18 bases between. From germline, CDR1 is SGHDN and CDR2 FVKESK. CDR3 residues: CASSPPIPLRDEQYF. The DNA for the CDR3 is TGTGCCAGCAGCCCCCCGATACCATTAAGGGACGAGCAGTACTTC.

This clonotype was detected many times. This rearrangement joins TRBV6-5 to TRBJ1-2, with D possibly being TRBD1 (5 bases). The V end was cut by 2 bases, the J end by 4 bases, with 11 bases between. Germline lookup yields CDR1 MNHEY and CDR2 SVGAGI. The length of the CDR3 is 14 residues. CDR3 bases: TGTGCCAGCAGTTACGCGGGGACTGGCTATGGCTACACCTTC. Translated: CASSYAGTGYGYTF.

The sample holds many counts of this clonotype. The chain has TRBV7-2 and TRBJ1-2; 7 nucleotides align to TRBD1. J gave up 5 bases and V 4 bases, and 4 bases lay outside the gene matches. In germline, CDR1 is SGHTA, CDR2 FQGNSA. The CDR3 is made up of 13 amino acids. The CDR3 coding sequence is TGTGCCAGCAGCTCCAGGGGGGGATATGGCTACACCTTC. This translates into CASSSRGGYGYTF.

This clonotype turned up a few times. A read error may be the cause here, since a much bigger clone is one base away. The chain carries TRBV19 and TRBJ1-2, with TRBD1 matching 7 bases. This CDR3 spans 14 amino acids. CDR1 and CDR2 from the germline V gene are LNHDA and SQIVND (reference sequence). The CDR3 DNA is TGTGCCAGTAGTACCCAGGACAGGTCCTATGGCCACACCTTC. Amino acid sequence: CASSTQDRSYGHTF.